The 26 T cell receptor beta chains in this list originate from one sample, sequenced in a study of shared clonotypes between healthy human individuals (TCRdb year 2020). The library came from the immunoSEQ multiplex PCR assay. Sourced from immuneACCESS, this table was stored by TCRdb with only in-frame sequences that have V and J called. A share of the clones is absent; for the studies checked, an unresolved V gene accounts for under half, and the remainder has no known explanation. Here the sample has about 500,000 clones; more than 70% occur a single time. Around 13% of the sample is held by the ten biggest clonotypes. Sequencing was performed on PBMCs. These receptors all stem from a woman in her 40s in good health. Some clones in this sample may be carry-over from other donors' samples.

This clone was picked up a small number of times. Distinct nucleotide sequences in the sample also encode this CDR3. The chain recombines TRBV11-2 with TRBJ2-7; D is possibly TRBD2 (5 bases). Trimming cost V 1 base and J 0 bases, with 7 bases left between them. This CDR3 is built from 14 residues. In germline, CDR1 is SGHAT, CDR2 FQNNGV. The CDR3 DNA reads as TGTGCCAGCAGCTTAGGAGGGAGCTCCTACGAGCAGTACTTC. It yields the protein CASSLGGSSYEQYF.

The V and J genes are TRBV11-2 and TRBJ1-4, with D perhaps TRBD1 (5 bases). V gave up 5 bases and J gave up 10 bases, with 14 bases separating them. There are 13 residues in the CDR3. Germline CDR1 SGHAT, CDR2 FQNNGV. The CDR3 nucleotides read TGTGCCAGCAGCATAAAGACAGCCGTAAAACTGTTTTTT. It encodes CASSIKTAVKLFF.

A note on this clone: This likely traces to a read error, being one base from a far larger clone. Written as DNA, the CDR3 is TGTGCCAGCAGTGAAGGGGGCACCCACTATGGCTACACCTTC. Protein product: CASSEGGTHYGYTF. V and J are TRBV2 and TRBJ1-2; a possible D gene is TRBD1 (5 bases). This CDR3 region has 14 residues. Looked up from germline, CDR1 is SNHLY and CDR2 is FYNNEI. V shed 1 base and J shed 3 bases, with 9 bases lying between them. Variable domain in full (rest from reference TRBV2 and TRBJ1-2): EPEVTQTPSHQVTQMGQEVILRCVPISNHLYFYWYRQILGQKVEFLVSFYNNEISEKSEIFDDQFSVERPDGSNFTLKIRSTKLEDSAMYFCASSEGGTHYGYTFGSGTRLTVV.

This chain uses TRBV28 with TRBJ2-7; TRBD2 agrees at 10 bases. From germline, CDR1 is MDHEN and CDR2 SYDVKM. The CDR3 extends over 17 amino acids. V gave up 3 bases and J gave up 6 bases; unmatched junction bases: 14. The CDR3 region is CASSFGISSGSYLEQYF. The CDR3 DNA reads TGTGCCAGCAGTTTTGGGATTTCTAGCGGGAGCTATCTCGAGCAGTACTTC.

This clone has only a few counts. V is TRBV1 and J is TRBJ2-7. TRBV1 is marked as a pseudogene. CDR3 length: 14 residues. CDR3 region: CTSSPLCDPYEQYF. CDR3 coding DNA: TGCACCAGCAGCCCCCTCTGTGATCCCTACGAGCAGTACTTC.

Points on this clone: This is likely an artifact of a read error, given a far larger clone one base away. Other DNA sequences in this specimen translate into the identical CDR3. CDR3 region: CAISENTGELFF. CDR3 coding DNA: TGTGCCATCAGTGAAAACACCGGGGAGCTGTTCTTT. V is TRBV10-3 and J is TRBJ2-2; weak D call: TRBD2 (5 bases). Germline V gene lookup returns CDR1 ENHRY and CDR2 SYGVKD. There are 12 residues in the CDR3.

This clone was picked up one time. The J gene is TRBJ2-7, the V gene TRBV10-1; D possibly corresponds to TRBD1 (6 bases). V lost 3 bases and J lost 5, with 20 bases in between. This CDR3 is built from 16 residues. Germline V gene data show CDR1 as WNHNN and CDR2 as SYGVQD (reference sequence). As DNA, the CDR3 is TGCGCCAGCAGTGATTTTGGGACACCCCAAGCCCACGAGCAGTACTTC. Protein: CASSDFGTPQAHEQYF.

The gene calls are TRBV7-2 and TRBJ2-1; D remains unclear. The CDR3 covers 12 residues. Germline values: CDR1 SGHTA, CDR2 FQGNSA. V lost 5 bases to trimming and J lost 9 bases, with 11 bases between them. Here the CDR3 reads CASSLSHGEQFF. The CDR3 bases are TGTGCCAGCAGCCTCTCCCATGGTGAGCAGTTCTTC.

This clone was observed a handful of times. The genes are TRBV30 and TRBJ1-1; a possible D gene is TRBD1 (6 bases). The CDR3 spans 13 residues. Trimming removed 4 bases from V and 8 bases from J, with 17 bases in between. Germline-derived CDR1 and CDR2 are GTSNPN and SVGIG (reference sequence). CDR3 loop: CAWKSGALVEAFF. In DNA, the CDR3 is TGTGCCTGGAAATCAGGGGCCCTCGTCGAAGCTTTCTTT.

This sequence joins TRBV7-2 and TRBJ2-3, with D possibly matching TRBD2 (5 bases). Trimming took 5 bases from V and 2 from J, leaving 14 bases between them. This CDR3 contains 15 residues. Germline V gene data show CDR1 as SGHTA and CDR2 as FQGNSA. CDR3 in amino acids: CASSPRTGPTDTQYF. CDR3 DNA: TGTGCCAGCAGCCCCCGGACTGGCCCCACAGATACGCAGTATTTT. Full variable domain (missing parts from reference TRBV7-2 and TRBJ2-3): GAGVSQSPSNKVTEKGKDVELRCDPISGHTALYWYRQSLGQGLEFLIYFQGNSAPDKSGLPSDRFSAERTGGSVSTLTIQRTQQEDSAVYLCASSPRTGPTDTQYFGPGTRLTVL.

The chain links TRBV27 to TRBJ2-7; no definite D call. The CDR3 contains 14 residues. V was pared by 5 bases and J by 5 bases, with 16 bases between. Per germline, CDR1 MNHEY and CDR2 SMNVEV (reference sequence). Here the CDR3 reads CASSPLAQGHEQYF. CDR3 DNA sequence: TGTGCCAGCAGTCCATTAGCTCAAGGCCACGAGCAGTACTTC.

Concerning this clone itself: One junction end does not reproduce the germline sequence, and a read error may be involved. V is TRBV29-1 and J is TRBJ2-1, with 8 bases aligning to TRBD1. The CDR3 has 16 amino acids. Germline values: CDR1 SQVTM, CDR2 ANQGSEA. The CDR3 loop is CSIDRGQGATYNEQFF. The CDR3 region has the DNA TGCAGCATTGACAGGGGACAAGGTGCAACCTACAATGAGCAGTTCTTC.

The CDR3 region is CASSYARPPYEQYF. The CDR3 DNA reads as TGTGCCAGCAGTTACGCCCGGCCCCCCTACGAGCAGTACTTC. The chain is built from TRBV6-6 and TRBJ2-7; D not resolved. Trimming pared 2 bases from V and 2 bases from J, leaving 10 bases between. Looked up from germline, CDR1 is MNHNY and CDR2 is SVGAGI (reference sequence). The CDR3 is 14 amino acids.

CDR3 amino acids: CSVDPSDQAGYTF. CDR3 nucleotide sequence: TGCAGCGTTGATCCCTCCGATCAGGCTGGCTACACCTTC. This chain links TRBV29-1 with TRBJ1-2; D remains unclear. The CDR3 contains 13 residues. V lost 3 bases to trimming and J lost 7 bases, with 15 bases between them. Germline V lookup: CDR1 SQVTM, CDR2 ANQGSEA.

The rearrangement joins TRBV11-2 to TRBJ1-5; maybe TRBD1 (5 bases). CDR3 size: 13 residues. V was cut by 5 bases and J by 5 bases, with 10 bases left in between. CDR1 and CDR2 from the germline V gene are SGHAT and FQNNGV. CDR3 DNA: TGTGCCAGCAGCCCAGGGCTAGATCAGCCCCAGCATTTT. This sequence encodes CASSPGLDQPQHF.

The chain couples TRBV7-8 to TRBJ2-7, with 8 bases lining up with TRBD1. The germline V gene encodes CDR1 SGHVS and CDR2 FQNEAQ. The CDR3 is made up of 15 amino acids. V dropped 5 bases and J dropped 0; count of bases not matched to a gene: 6. This chain's CDR3 is CASSAPGQASYEQYF. In DNA form, the CDR3 reads TGTGCCAGCAGCGCCCCGGGACAGGCCTCCTACGAGCAGTACTTC.

About this clone: Distinct nucleotide sequences in the sample also encode this CDR3. The chain recombines TRBV7-2 with TRBJ2-7, with TRBD1 as a possible D gene (6 bases). Germline values: CDR1 SGHTA, CDR2 FQGNSA. Between the trimmed V and J ends, which lost 4 bases and 4 bases, there was a span of 14 bases. CDR3 length equals 14 residues. CDR3: CASSYRGGSYEQYF. CDR3 bases: TGTGCCAGCAGCTATAGAGGGGGTTCTTACGAGCAGTACTTC.

Only a few counts were recorded for this clone. A junction boundary mismatches the germline segment, possibly from a read error. The V and J genes are TRBV6-1 and TRBJ2-1; D uncertain. Germline V gene lookup returns CDR1 MNHNS and CDR2 SASEGT. The length of the CDR3 is 15 residues. CDR3 DNA: TGTGCCAGCAGTCAAGCAGAAACAAATTACAATGAGCAGTTCTTC. Amino acid sequence: CASSQAETNYNEQFF.

The V call is TRBV2, the J call TRBJ1-1; possible D gene TRBD1, 6 bases. Trimming shortened V by 3 bases and J by 4 bases, and 12 bases separated the two germline ends. The CDR3 has 14 amino acids. Germline V gene data show CDR1 as SNHLY and CDR2 as FYNNEI. CDR3 amino acids: CASSEAGVRTEAFF. The CDR3 bases are TGTGCCAGCAGTGAGGCAGGGGTGCGCACTGAAGCTTTCTTT.

The gene calls are TRBV28 and TRBJ2-1, with D possibly being TRBD2 (6 bases). V was clipped by 6 bases and J by 0 bases, with 18 bases between them. The CDR3 runs to 17 residues. Germline CDR1 reads MDHEN; CDR2 reads SYDVKM. CDR3 loop: CASRPPGTPSSYNEQFF. CDR3 bases: TGTGCCAGCAGACCCCCCGGGACTCCAAGCTCCTACAATGAGCAGTTCTTC. Using reference TRBV28 and TRBJ2-1 for the parts outside the CDR3, the full variable domain is DVKVTQSSRYLVKRTGEKVFLECVQDMDHENMFWYRQDPGLGLRLIYFSYDVKMKEKGDIPEGYSVSREKKERFSLILESASTNQTSMYLCASRPPGTPSSYNEQFFGPGTRLTVL.

CDR3 in amino acids: CASSGQARLATNEKLFF. The CDR3 DNA reads TGCGCCAGCAGCGGGCAGGCTAGACTCGCAACTAATGAAAAACTGTTTTTT. The J gene is TRBJ1-4, the V gene TRBV5-1; D not certain. Trimming stripped 4 bases from V and 0 bases from J, with 16 bases between. The germline V gene has CDR1 SGHRS and CDR2 YFSETQ. The CDR3 runs 17 residues.

This clone was counted a single time. The CDR3 here is CASSPGPTYGYTF. CDR3 in DNA: TGTGCCAGCAGCCCTGGTCCCACCTATGGCTACACCTTC. The chain uses TRBV7-3 and TRBJ1-2; D is unresolved. The length of the CDR3 is 13 residues. Germline CDR1 is SGHTA and CDR2 is FQGTGA. V was trimmed by 5 bases and J by 4 bases, leaving 11 bases between them.

The V and J genes are TRBV10-3 and TRBJ1-3; the match to TRBD1 covers 9 bases. Germline CDR1 is ENHRY and CDR2 is SYGVKD. This CDR3 has 18 amino acids. J lost 0 bases, V lost 3 bases, and 9 bases had no gene match. The CDR3, as DNA: TGTGCCATCAGTGATGGACAGGGGAGGCAACTCTCTGGAAACACCATATATTTT. It encodes CAISDGQGRQLSGNTIYF.

As concerns this clone: With only one base between it and a far larger clone, this is likely a read error. V and J are TRBV4-1 and TRBJ2-5; 12 bases align to TRBD1. This CDR3 has 16 amino acids. The J segment lost 6 bases and the V segment lost 0 bases, leaving 5 bases of the junction unmatched. Germline CDR1 MGHRA, CDR2 YSYEKL. In nucleotides, the CDR3 is TGCGCCAGCAGCCAAGAAGGGACAGGGGGCGCTAAGACCCAGTACTTC. Translation: CASSQEGTGGAKTQYF.

Turning to this clone: Since a far larger clone is one base different, this is likely a read error. V gene TRBV28 combines with J gene TRBJ1-2; D not certain. The V end lost 5 bases, the J end lost 7 bases, and 14 bases lay between the germline ends. CDR1 and CDR2 (germline): MDHEN, SYDVKM. The CDR3 consists of 13 residues. CDR3 nucleotides: TGTGCCAGCAGTCCCGGACTCCTCTGTGGCTACACCTTC. Translated, it gives CASSPGLLCGYTF.

The rearrangement links TRBV7-9 to TRBJ1-2; 7 bases match TRBD1. From germline, CDR1 is SEHNR and CDR2 FQNEAQ (reference sequence). This CDR3 contains 13 residues. The ends lost 1 base at V and 7 bases at J; junction bases unmatched: 3. CDR3 sequence: CASSLEGQSGYTF. CDR3 bases: TGTGCCAGCAGCTTAGAGGGACAGTCTGGCTACACCTTC.